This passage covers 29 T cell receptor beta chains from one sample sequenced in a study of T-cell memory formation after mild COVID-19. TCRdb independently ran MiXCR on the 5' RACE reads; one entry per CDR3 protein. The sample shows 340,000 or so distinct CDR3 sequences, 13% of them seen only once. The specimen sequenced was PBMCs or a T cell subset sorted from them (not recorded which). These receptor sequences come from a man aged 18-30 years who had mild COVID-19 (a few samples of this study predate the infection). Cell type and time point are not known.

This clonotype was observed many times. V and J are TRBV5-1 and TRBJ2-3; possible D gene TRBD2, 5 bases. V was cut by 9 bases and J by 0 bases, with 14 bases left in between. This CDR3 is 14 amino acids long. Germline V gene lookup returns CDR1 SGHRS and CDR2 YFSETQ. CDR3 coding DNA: TGCGCCACGCGGGCGACTCTAAGCACAGATACGCAGTATTTT. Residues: CATRATLSTDTQYF.

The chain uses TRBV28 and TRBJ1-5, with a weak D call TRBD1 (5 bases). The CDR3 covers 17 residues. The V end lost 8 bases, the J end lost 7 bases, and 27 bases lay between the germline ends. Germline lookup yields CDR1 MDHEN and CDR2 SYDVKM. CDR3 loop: CASFPLFWERGEQPQHF. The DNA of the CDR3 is TGTGCCAGCTTCCCTTTGTTTTGGGAGAGGGGCGAGCAGCCCCAGCATTTT.

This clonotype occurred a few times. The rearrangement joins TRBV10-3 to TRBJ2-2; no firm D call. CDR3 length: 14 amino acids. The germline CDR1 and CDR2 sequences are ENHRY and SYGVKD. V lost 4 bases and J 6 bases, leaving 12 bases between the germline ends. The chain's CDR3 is CAISGTETSGELFF. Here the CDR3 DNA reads TGTGCCATCAGTGGGACCGAGACGTCCGGGGAGCTGTTTTTT.

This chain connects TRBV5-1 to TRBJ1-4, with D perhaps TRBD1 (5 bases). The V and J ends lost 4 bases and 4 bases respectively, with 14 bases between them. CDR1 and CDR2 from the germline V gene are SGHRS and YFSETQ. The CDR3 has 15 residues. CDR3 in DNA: TGCGCCAGCAGCATTGGAGGGGCCGGTAATGAAAAACTGTTTTTT. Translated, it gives CASSIGGAGNEKLFF.

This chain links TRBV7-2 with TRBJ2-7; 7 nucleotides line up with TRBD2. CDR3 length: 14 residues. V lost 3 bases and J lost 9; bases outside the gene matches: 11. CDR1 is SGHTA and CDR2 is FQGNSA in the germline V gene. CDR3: CASSFPGGLGGQYV. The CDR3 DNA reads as TGTGCCAGCAGCTTTCCGGGGGGATTGGGCGGGCAGTACGTC.

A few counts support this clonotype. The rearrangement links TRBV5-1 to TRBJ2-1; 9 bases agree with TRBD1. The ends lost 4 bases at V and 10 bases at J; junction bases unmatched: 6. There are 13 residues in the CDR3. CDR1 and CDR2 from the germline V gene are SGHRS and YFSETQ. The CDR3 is CASSPGQGGEQFF. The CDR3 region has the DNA TGCGCCAGCAGCCCGGGACAGGGAGGAGAGCAGTTCTTC.

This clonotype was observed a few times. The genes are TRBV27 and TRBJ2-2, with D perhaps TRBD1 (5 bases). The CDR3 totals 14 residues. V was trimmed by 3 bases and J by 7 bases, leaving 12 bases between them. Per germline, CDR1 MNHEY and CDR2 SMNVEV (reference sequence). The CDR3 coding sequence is TGTGCCAGCAGTTTTTTCAGGGAAGGCGGGGAGCTGTTTTTT. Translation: CASSFFREGGELFF.

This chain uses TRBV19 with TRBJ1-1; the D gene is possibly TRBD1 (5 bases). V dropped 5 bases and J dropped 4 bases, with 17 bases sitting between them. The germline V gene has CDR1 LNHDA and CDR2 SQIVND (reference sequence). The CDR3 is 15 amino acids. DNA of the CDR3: TGTGCCAGTAGTCCGTGGGGGGGAGGAATCACTGAAGCTTTCTTT. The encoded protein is CASSPWGGGITEAFF. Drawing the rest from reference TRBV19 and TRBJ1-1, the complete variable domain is DGGITQSPKYLFRKEGQNVTLSCEQNLNHDAMYWYRQDPGQGLRLIYYSQIVNDFQKGDIAEGYSVSREKKESFPLTVTSAQKNPTAFYLCASSPWGGGITEAFFGQGTRLTVV.

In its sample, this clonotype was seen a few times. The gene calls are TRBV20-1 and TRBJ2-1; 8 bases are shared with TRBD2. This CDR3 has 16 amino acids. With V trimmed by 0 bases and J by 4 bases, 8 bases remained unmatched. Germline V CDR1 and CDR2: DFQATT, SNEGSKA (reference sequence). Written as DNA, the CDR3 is TGCAGTGCTAGAGATGCCATAGCGGGATATTACAATGAGCAGTTCTTC. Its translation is CSARDAIAGYYNEQFF.

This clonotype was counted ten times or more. The CDR3 sequence is CASRAGSAVFF. The CDR3 nucleotides are TGTGCCAGCAGAGCAGGGTCCGCGGTGTTCTTC. The gene calls are TRBV6-5 and TRBJ2-1; D might be TRBD1 (5 bases). V was shortened by 6 bases and J by 15 bases, with 15 bases between the two germline ends. The CDR3 is 11 amino acids. Germline V CDR1 and CDR2: MNHEY, SVGAGI.

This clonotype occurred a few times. The CDR3 reads CASSPRGPQWDYGYTF. The CDR3 DNA sequence: TGCGCCAGCAGCCCACGAGGACCCCAATGGGACTATGGCTACACCTTC. The chain recombines TRBV4-3 with TRBJ1-2, with unresolved D. V was trimmed by 4 bases and J by 3 bases, leaving 18 bases between them. This CDR3 comprises 16 residues. Germline CDR1 is LGHNA and CDR2 is YSLEER.

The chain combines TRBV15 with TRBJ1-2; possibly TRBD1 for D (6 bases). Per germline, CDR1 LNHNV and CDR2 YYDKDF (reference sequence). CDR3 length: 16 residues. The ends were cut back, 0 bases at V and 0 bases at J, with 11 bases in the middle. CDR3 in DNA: TGTGCCACCAGCAGAGATCGGGGACAACCTAACTATGGCTACACCTTC. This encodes CATSRDRGQPNYGYTF.

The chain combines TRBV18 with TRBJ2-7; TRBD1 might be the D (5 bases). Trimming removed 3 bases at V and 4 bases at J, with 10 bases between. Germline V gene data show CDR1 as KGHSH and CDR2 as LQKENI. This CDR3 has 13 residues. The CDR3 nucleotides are TGTGCCAGCTCACCCCAGGGTCCTTACGAGCAGTACGTC. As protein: CASSPQGPYEQYV.

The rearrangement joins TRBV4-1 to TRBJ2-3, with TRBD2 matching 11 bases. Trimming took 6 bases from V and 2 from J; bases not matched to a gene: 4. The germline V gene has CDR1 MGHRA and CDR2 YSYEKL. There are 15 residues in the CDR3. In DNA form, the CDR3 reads TGCGCCAGCAGACCGACTAGCGGGGACACAGATACGCAGTATTTT. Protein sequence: CASRPTSGDTDTQYF.

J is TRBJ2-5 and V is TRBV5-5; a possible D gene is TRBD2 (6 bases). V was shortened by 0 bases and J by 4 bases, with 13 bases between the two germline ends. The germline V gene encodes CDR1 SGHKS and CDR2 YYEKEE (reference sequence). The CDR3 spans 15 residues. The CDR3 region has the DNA TGTGCCAGCAGCTTGGCCGGACTAACTGGAGAGACCCAGTACTTC. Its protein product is CASSLAGLTGETQYF.

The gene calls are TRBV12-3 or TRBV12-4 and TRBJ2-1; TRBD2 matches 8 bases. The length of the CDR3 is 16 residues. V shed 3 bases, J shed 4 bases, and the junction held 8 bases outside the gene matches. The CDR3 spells CASSLGVRGGYNEQFF. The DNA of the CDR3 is TGTGCCAGCAGTTTGGGTGTACGGGGGGGTTACAATGAGCAGTTCTTC.

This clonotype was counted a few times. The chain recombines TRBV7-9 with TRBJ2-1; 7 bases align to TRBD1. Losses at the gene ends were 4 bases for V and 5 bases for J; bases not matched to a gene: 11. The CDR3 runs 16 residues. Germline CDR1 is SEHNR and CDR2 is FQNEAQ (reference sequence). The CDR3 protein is CASSWGKGGLDNEQFF. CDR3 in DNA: TGTGCCAGCAGCTGGGGCAAAGGGGGCTTGGACAATGAGCAGTTCTTC.

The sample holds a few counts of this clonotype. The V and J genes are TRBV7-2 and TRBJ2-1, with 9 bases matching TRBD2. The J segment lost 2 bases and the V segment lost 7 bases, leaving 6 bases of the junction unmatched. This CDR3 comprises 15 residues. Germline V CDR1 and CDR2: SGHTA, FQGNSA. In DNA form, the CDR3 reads TGTGCCAGCACCGCGACTAGCGGACCCTACAATGAGCAGTTCTTC. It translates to CASTATSGPYNEQFF.

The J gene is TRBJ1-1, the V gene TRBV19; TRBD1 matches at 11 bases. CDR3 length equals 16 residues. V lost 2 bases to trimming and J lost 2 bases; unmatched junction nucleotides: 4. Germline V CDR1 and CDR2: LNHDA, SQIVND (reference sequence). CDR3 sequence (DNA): TGTGCCAGTAGTATACTCAGGACAGGGGGCAACACTGAAGCTTTCTTT. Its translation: CASSILRTGGNTEAFF.

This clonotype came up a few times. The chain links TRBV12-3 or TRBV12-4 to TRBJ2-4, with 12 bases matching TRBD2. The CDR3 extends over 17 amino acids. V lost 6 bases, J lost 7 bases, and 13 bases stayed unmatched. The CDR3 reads CASSPLAGGHRQNIQYF. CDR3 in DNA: TGTGCCAGCAGCCCACTAGCGGGGGGACACCGACAGAACATTCAGTACTTC.

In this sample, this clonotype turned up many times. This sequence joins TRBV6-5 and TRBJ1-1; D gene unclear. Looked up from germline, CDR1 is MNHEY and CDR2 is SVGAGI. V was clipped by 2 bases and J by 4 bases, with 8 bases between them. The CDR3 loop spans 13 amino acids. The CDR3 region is CASSYGLATEAFF. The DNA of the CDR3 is TGTGCCAGCAGTTACGGGTTGGCCACTGAAGCTTTCTTT.

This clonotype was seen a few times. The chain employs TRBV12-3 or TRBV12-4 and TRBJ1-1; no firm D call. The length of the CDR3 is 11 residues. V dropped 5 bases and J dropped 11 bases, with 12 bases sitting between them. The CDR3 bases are TGTGCCAGCAGTACATACCTTGGGGCTTTCTTT. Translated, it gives CASSTYLGAFF.

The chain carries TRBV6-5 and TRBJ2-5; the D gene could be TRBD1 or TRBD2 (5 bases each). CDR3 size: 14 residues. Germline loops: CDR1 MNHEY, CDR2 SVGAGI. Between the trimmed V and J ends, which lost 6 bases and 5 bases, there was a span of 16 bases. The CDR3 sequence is CASRPRGHGETQYF. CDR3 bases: TGTGCCAGCAGGCCCCGGGGCCACGGGGAGACCCAGTACTTC.

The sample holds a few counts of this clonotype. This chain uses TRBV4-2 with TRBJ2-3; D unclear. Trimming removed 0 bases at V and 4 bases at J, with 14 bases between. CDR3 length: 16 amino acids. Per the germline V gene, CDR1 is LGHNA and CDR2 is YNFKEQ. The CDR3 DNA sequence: TGTGCCAGCAGCCAAGATCCCCGCTCCGGTCCAGATACGCAGTATTTT. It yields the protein CASSQDPRSGPDTQYF.

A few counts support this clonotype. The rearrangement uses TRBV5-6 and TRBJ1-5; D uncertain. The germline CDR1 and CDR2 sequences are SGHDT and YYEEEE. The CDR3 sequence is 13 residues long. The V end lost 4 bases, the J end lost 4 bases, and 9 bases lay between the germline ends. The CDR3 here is CASSRRPNQPQHF. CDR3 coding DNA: TGTGCCAGCAGCCGGCGCCCGAATCAGCCCCAGCATTTT.

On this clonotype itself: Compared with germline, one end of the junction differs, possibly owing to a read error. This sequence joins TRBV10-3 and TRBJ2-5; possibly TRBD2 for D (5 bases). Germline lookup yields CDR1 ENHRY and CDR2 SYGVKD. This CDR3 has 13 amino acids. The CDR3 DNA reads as TGTGACATCAGTGCGACGGGGAAAGAGACCCAGTACTTC. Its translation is CDISATGKETQYF.

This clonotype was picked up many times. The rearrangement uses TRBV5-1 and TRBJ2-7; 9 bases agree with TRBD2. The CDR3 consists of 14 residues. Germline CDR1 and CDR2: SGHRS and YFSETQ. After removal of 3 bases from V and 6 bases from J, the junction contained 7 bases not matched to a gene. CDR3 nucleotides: TGCGCCAGCAGCTCCCTAGCGGGGCTTCCCGAGCAGTACTTC. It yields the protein CASSSLAGLPEQYF.

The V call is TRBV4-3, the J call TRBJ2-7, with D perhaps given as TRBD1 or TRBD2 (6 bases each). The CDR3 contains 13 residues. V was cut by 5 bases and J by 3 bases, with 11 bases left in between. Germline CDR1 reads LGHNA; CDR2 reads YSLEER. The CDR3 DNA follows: TGCGCCAGCAGCTCGGAGGGGGGCTACGAGCAGTACTTC. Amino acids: CASSSEGGYEQYF.

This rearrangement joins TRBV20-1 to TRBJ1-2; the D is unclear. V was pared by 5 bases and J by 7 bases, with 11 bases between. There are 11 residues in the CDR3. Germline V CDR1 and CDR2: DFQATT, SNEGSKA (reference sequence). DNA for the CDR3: TGCAGTGCTCACCCCCGGGTTGGCTACACCTTC. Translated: CSAHPRVGYTF.